Listed below are T cell receptor beta chains from one sample, sequenced in a study of T cells after yellow fever vaccination. TCRdb re-called the 5' RACE reads through MiXCR, storing one row per CDR3 protein. Counted here are 500,000 to 700,000 distinct CDR3 sequences, roughly 21% occurring once; the ten biggest clones make up approximately 15%. The sample consisted of PBMCs, taken 15 days after the yellow fever booster vaccination. The receptors shown here come from a man between 25 and 39 years old who received the YFV17D yellow fever vaccine. CDR3s include the opening cysteine and the closing phenylalanine or tryptophan. The order of the fields is CDR3 DNA, CDR3 protein, clone size, J gene, D gene, V gene. A D gene is named only where the DNA matches it firmly. Clone size, where shown, is once, few, many, or a class for clones that have expanded.

TGTGCCAGCAGTATCTACAGGGGGCACACCTATAATTCACCCCTCCACTTT,CASSIYRGHTYNSPLHF,few,TRBJ1-6,TRBD1,TRBV28
TGTGCCAGCAGCTCTAAAGCGGGTTCAGTCACCGGGGAGCTGTTTTTT,CASSSKAGSVTGELFF,NA,TRBJ2-2,NA,TRBV7-6
TGTGCCAGCAGCCACGCAGGGTCAACGGATACGCAGTATTTT,CASSHAGSTDTQYF,NA,TRBJ2-3,NA,TRBV11-2
TGCGCCAGCAGCTTGGGGGGGTCCCGCAATCAGCCCCAGCATTTT,CASSLGGSRNQPQHF,NA,TRBJ1-5,NA,TRBV5-1
TGTGCCAGCAGTTCGTCCGGTTCAGGGTGGGAGGCCGGGGCCAAAAACATTCAGTACTTC,CASSSSGSGWEAGAKNIQYF,few,TRBJ2-4,NA,TRBV12-3/TRBV12-4
TGTGCCAGCAGCTCGAAAGGACTAGCGGTATACAATGAGCAGTTCTTC,CASSSKGLAVYNEQFF,many,TRBJ2-1,TRBD2,TRBV11-2
TGTGCCAGCAGTTCCCGACTAGCGGGAGTTAATGAGCAGTTCTTC,CASSSRLAGVNEQFF,few,TRBJ2-1,TRBD2,TRBV6-2/TRBV6-3
TGTGCCAGCAGCTTTAGTTTATCGGGCACCGGGGAGCTGTTTTTT,CASSFSLSGTGELFF,NA,TRBJ2-2,NA,TRBV7-2
TGCAGTGCTAGTAAGGGACTAGCTTGGGACGAGCAGTACTTC,CSASKGLAWDEQYF,NA,TRBJ2-7,TRBD2,TRBV20-1
TGCAGCGTCCGGAGGGGAACGGGGGACAATGAGCAGTTCTTC,CSVRRGTGDNEQFF,NA,TRBJ2-1,NA,TRBV29-1
TGTGCCAGCGGGGCTAGCGGGAGGGGGACCCAGTACTTC,CASGASGRGTQYF,once,TRBJ2-5,TRBD2,TRBV7-2
TGTGCCAGCAGCCAGACTAGCGGGAGCTACAATGAGCAGTTCTTC,CASSQTSGSYNEQFF,many,TRBJ2-1,TRBD2,TRBV6-2/TRBV6-3
TGCAGTGCTGGAAGACTAGGGCCCCACAATGAGCAGTTCTTC,CSAGRLGPHNEQFF,NA,TRBJ2-1,NA,TRBV20-1
TGTGCCAGCAGCTTACTCGACTCCTACGAGCAGTACTTC,CASSLLDSYEQYF,many,TRBJ2-7,NA,TRBV7-9
TGTGCCAGCAGCTTAGCGTGGCAGCTCGAGCAGTTCTTC,CASSLAWQLEQFF,NA,TRBJ2-1,NA,TRBV7-2
TGTGCCAGCAGCCGTCTCCCGAATCGGGAGCAGTACTTC,CASSRLPNREQYF,few,TRBJ2-7,NA,TRBV7-3
TGTGCCAGCAGCGTAGGCGGGAGAGCCCCACAAGAGACCCAGTACTTC,CASSVGGRAPQETQYF,NA,TRBJ2-5,TRBD2,TRBV9
TGTGCCAGCAGTCCCGGCCGGACACAAGAGACCCAGTACTTC,CASSPGRTQETQYF,NA,TRBJ2-5,NA,TRBV27
TGTGCCATCAGTGGGACTAGCGGGAGTCCCTCGGATACGCAGTATTTT,CAISGTSGSPSDTQYF,NA,TRBJ2-3,TRBD2,TRBV10-3
TGTGCCAGCAGCTTAAAGGGGGGGGACCAAGAGACCCAGTACTTC,CASSLKGGDQETQYF,NA,TRBJ2-5,NA,TRBV7-9
TGTGCCAGCAGCCCTCTACAGGGAGAGAGCCAAGAGACCCAGTACTTC,CASSPLQGESQETQYF,once,TRBJ2-5,NA,TRBV5-4
TGTGCCAGCGGACAGGGGGCTTGGGAATCCTTGGGAGACGAGCAGTACTTC,CASGQGAWESLGDEQYF,NA,TRBJ2-7,TRBD1,TRBV6-1
TGTGCCATCAGTGAGTCGCTAGAACTCCACGAGCAGTACTTC,CAISESLELHEQYF,few,TRBJ2-7,NA,TRBV10-3
TGTGCCAGCAGCGGGACTAGCGGACCCAGAAGCTACGAGCAGTACTTC,CASSGTSGPRSYEQYF,few,TRBJ2-7,TRBD2,TRBV2
TGTGCCACCCGCTCAGGTACCGGGTCCCCCCTCCAAGAGACCCAGTACTTC,CATRSGTGSPLQETQYF,few,TRBJ2-5,NA,TRBV10-3
TGTGCCAGCAGCTCGGACAGTGGGGGAAAGACCCAGTACTTC,CASSSDSGGKTQYF,NA,TRBJ2-5,NA,TRBV7-3
TGTGCCAGCAGTCTCCCGGGACTAGCGGGAGGGCAGTTCTTC,CASSLPGLAGGQFF,NA,TRBJ2-1,TRBD2,TRBV28
TGTGCCAGCAGCCGATACTCCTCTAGCTCCTACGAGCAGTACTTC,CASSRYSSSSYEQYF,few,TRBJ2-7,NA,TRBV5-6
TGCAGTGCTGCACTAGCGGGATTCAACAATGAGCAGTTCTTC,CSAALAGFNNEQFF,few,TRBJ2-1,TRBD2,TRBV20-1
TGTGCCAGCAGCGTCGGACTAGCGGGGCCCGGGTACTTC,CASSVGLAGPGYF,few,TRBJ2-5,TRBD2,TRBV9
TGCGCCAGCAGCACCGCAGGGGCTTTCAACGAGCAGTACTTC,CASSTAGAFNEQYF,many,TRBJ2-7,NA,TRBV5-1
TGTGCCAGCAGCTTACCGGGACAGAGCTCCTACAATGAGCAGTTCTTC,CASSLPGQSSYNEQFF,NA,TRBJ2-1,TRBD1,TRBV13
TGCAGCGCTACCGGACAGAACACCGGGGAGCTGTTTTTT,CSATGQNTGELFF,many,TRBJ2-2,NA,TRBV29-1
TGTGCCTGGCAACCCGAAGAGACCCAGTACTTC,CAWQPEETQYF,few,TRBJ2-5,NA,TRBV30
TGCAGTGCCCGACCGGCTAGCGGGAGGGGAGAGACCCAGTACTTC,CSARPASGRGETQYF,few,TRBJ2-5,TRBD2,TRBV20-1
TGCGCCAGCAGCTTGGGTCCAGTCCCCATCAGCACAGATACGCAGTATTTT,CASSLGPVPISTDTQYF,few,TRBJ2-3,NA,TRBV5-1
TGTGCCAGCAGTTTTAGAACGGCGGCCTATGGCTACACCTTC,CASSFRTAAYGYTF,NA,TRBJ1-2,NA,TRBV12-3/TRBV12-4
TGTGCCAGCGGACAGAATAACAATGAGCAGTTCTTC,CASGQNNNEQFF,NA,TRBJ2-1,NA,TRBV3-1
TGTGCCAGCAGCTTGGCCCTACTAGCGGGAGGGGGCACAGATACGCAGTATTTT,CASSLALLAGGGTDTQYF,NA,TRBJ2-3,TRBD2,TRBV7-2
TGTGCCAGCAGCTTGGTGCAGGCTGGCGAGACCCAGTACTTC,CASSLVQAGETQYF,NA,TRBJ2-5,NA,TRBV5-5
TGCGCCAGCAGCCAATTACCAGGGGTTTGGAAGGCCGAGCAGTACTTC,CASSQLPGVWKAEQYF,NA,TRBJ2-7,NA,TRBV4-3
TGTGCCAGCAGGCGAGCGACTAGCGGGAACACCGGGGAGCTGTTTTTT,CASRRATSGNTGELFF,NA,TRBJ2-2,TRBD2,TRBV7-8
TGCGCCAGCAGCAAGGGACAGGGGAACACCGGGGAGCTGTTTTTT,CASSKGQGNTGELFF,many,TRBJ2-2,TRBD1,TRBV5-1
TGTGCCAGCAGCTTAAGGCAGGCGATCCCTTATGGCTACACCTTC,CASSLRQAIPYGYTF,NA,TRBJ1-2,NA,TRBV7-2
TGTGCCAGCAGACCCGGACTAGCGGGAGTCGAGCAGTACTTC,CASRPGLAGVEQYF,few,TRBJ2-7,TRBD2,TRBV28
TGTGCCAGCAGTTTACTGTCGGGGCCGCGCTACGAGCAGTACTTC,CASSLLSGPRYEQYF,NA,TRBJ2-7,NA,TRBV27
TGCAGTGCTAGAGATTCTAACAGGGGAGGGGATGGAAACACCATATATTTT,CSARDSNRGGDGNTIYF,NA,TRBJ1-3,TRBD1,TRBV20-1
TGCAGTGCGCCGGGGTACAATGAGCAGTTCTTC,CSAPGYNEQFF,NA,TRBJ2-1,NA,TRBV20-1
TGCGCCAGCAGCTTACAGGAGTACAATGAGCAGTTCTTC,CASSLQEYNEQFF,few,TRBJ2-1,NA,TRBV5-1